The 5 T cell receptor beta chains listed next were all sequenced from one sample in a study of T cell repertoires in ileal Crohn's disease. Time point: inflamed ileum from the surgical specimen. Measured with immunoSEQ multiplex PCR; TCRdb has only the in-frame clones, and not every one. The sample shows under 4,000 clones, approximately 95% of them seen only once. Sequencing input: ileal tissue. These TCRs come from an adult with Crohn's disease.

This clone has a single count. The V gene is TRBV19, the J gene TRBJ2-1; D is possibly TRBD1 (6 bases). The ends were cut back, 4 bases at V and 7 bases at J, with 14 bases in the middle. In germline, CDR1 is LNHDA, CDR2 SQIVND (reference sequence). This CDR3 is built from 14 residues. This CDR3 is CASSTMDRLNEQFF. DNA for the CDR3: TGTGCCAGTAGTACCATGGACAGATTAAATGAGCAGTTCTTC.

This chain uses TRBV5-1 with TRBJ1-2; 8 bases match TRBD1. V shed 2 bases and J 3 bases; nucleotides not matched to a gene: 6. The germline gives CDR1 SGHRS, CDR2 YFSETQ. This CDR3 is 15 amino acids long. The DNA of the CDR3 is TGCGCCAGCAGCTTCGGACAGGGTCGGGACTATGGCTACACCTTC. It encodes CASSFGQGRDYGYTF.

V and J are TRBV19 and TRBJ1-1, with unresolved D. The CDR3 is 14 residues long. Per germline, CDR1 LNHDA and CDR2 SQIVND (reference sequence). Trimming removed 0 bases from V and 3 bases from J, with 8 bases in between. CDR3 region: CASSIDVPYTEAFF. The CDR3 DNA is TGTGCCAGTAGTATAGATGTCCCGTACACTGAAGCTTTCTTT.

This clone occurred a few times. The chain carries TRBV4-1 and TRBJ2-5; D not certain. From germline, CDR1 is MGHRA and CDR2 YSYEKL. The CDR3 loop spans 13 amino acids. Trimming took off 8 bases at V and 5 bases at J, with 15 bases between the two ends. The CDR3 DNA reads TGCGCCAGCGCTCGTCGGGCATTGGAGACCCAGTACTTC. Its protein product is CASARRALETQYF.

The chain is built from TRBV2 and TRBJ2-5; D not certain. The germline V and J ends were trimmed by 6 bases and 5 bases, with 13 bases remaining between them. Per germline, CDR1 SNHLY and CDR2 FYNNEI. CDR3 length: 13 residues. In DNA, the CDR3 is TGTGCCAGCAGACGGAACCCCTCCGAGACCCAGTACTTC. Its protein is CASRRNPSETQYF.